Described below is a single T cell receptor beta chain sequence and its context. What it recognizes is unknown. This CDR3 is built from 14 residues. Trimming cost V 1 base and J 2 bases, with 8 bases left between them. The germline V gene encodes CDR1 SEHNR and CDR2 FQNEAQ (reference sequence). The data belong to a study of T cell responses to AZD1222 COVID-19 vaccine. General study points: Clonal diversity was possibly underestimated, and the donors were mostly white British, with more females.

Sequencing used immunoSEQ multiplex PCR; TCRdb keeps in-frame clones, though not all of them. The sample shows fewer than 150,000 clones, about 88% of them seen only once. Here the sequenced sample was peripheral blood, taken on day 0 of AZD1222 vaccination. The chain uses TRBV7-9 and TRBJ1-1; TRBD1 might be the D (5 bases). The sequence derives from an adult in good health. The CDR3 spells CASSLDRSNTEAFF. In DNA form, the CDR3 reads TGTGCCAGCAGCTTAGACAGGAGCAACACTGAAGCTTTCTTT.